The clone carrying this TCR beta chain showed up many times. The antigen is unknown. This entry belongs to a study of Ad26.COV2.S vaccination and SARS-CoV-2 variants. Study context: Of the COV1001 trial arms, the Ad26.COV2.S arm included the donor.

Profiled with immunoSEQ multiplex PCR; TCRdb holds only in-frame clones, not every one. The sample holds around 400,000 clones, about four fifths seen once. Broader study findings: Measurements of TCR breadth and depth may have given underestimates of the total T cell responses. Compared with placebo recipients, vaccine recipients had higher spike-specific TCR breadth.

Described treatment: around 19 received Ad26.COV2.S at low or high dose, single or two shots; 5 received placebo; per-sample allocation not given. The samples were gathered on day 63 after the first injection of vaccine or placebo. Based in Boston, the donor was an adult of 18-55 years. V lost 2 bases and J 3 bases, leaving 20 bases between the germline ends. From germline, CDR1 is MNHNS and CDR2 SASEGT. This CDR3 region has 19 residues. This TCR was sampled from a person between 18 and 60 years old who received the Ad26.COV2.S COVID-19 vaccine or a placebo. The chain employs TRBV6-1 and TRBJ1-6; D uncertain. The source was peripheral blood, collected in a trial of Ad26.COV2.S vaccine versus placebo. The CDR3 protein is CASSEYRIGSLRYNSPLHF. In DNA form, the CDR3 reads TGTGCCAGCAGTGAATACCGTATTGGTAGCCTTCGCTATAATTCACCCCTCCACTTT.